The 8 T cell receptor beta chains below come from one sample, sequenced in a study of T cells expressing NK-cell markers. Following a re-call of the 5' RACE reads, TCRdb has one entry per CDR3 protein and lacks DNA. The listing records around 470,000 distinct CDR3 sequences. The sequenced material came from blood T cells: a sorted CD56 or NKG2C T cell subset, CD4+ or CD8+ T cells, or bulk PBMC T cells (not recorded which). These receptors came from a woman between 50 and 59 years old in good health.

The chain carries TRBV29-1 and TRBJ2-1; TCRdb selects TRBD1, and the lack of DNA leaves this call unchecked. The CDR3 totals 12 residues. From germline, CDR1 is SQVTM and CDR2 ANQGSEA. CDR3 sequence: CSVHTGGGEQFF.

V and J are TRBV20-1 and TRBJ1-2; the D call of TRBD1 rests on TCRdb alone, since no DNA is present to check it. This CDR3 comprises 13 residues. Germline V lookup: CDR1 DFQATT, CDR2 SNEGSKA (reference sequence). The CDR3: CSASFLQGYGYTF.

This chain connects TRBV20-1 to TRBJ1-4. Looked up from germline, CDR1 is DFQATT and CDR2 is SNEGSKA (reference sequence). The CDR3 runs 12 residues. CDR3: CSARGYNEKLFF.

The chain's CDR3 is CSARDGAGGELFF. The chain couples TRBV20-1 to TRBJ2-2; there is no DNA to check the TCRdb D call of TRBD1. The CDR3 runs 13 residues. Germline V gene data show CDR1 as DFQATT and CDR2 as SNEGSKA (reference sequence).

J is TRBJ1-5 and V is TRBV24-1; TCRdb's D call, TRBD1, is unchecked because there is no DNA. The CDR3 has 14 amino acids. Germline loops: CDR1 KGHDR, CDR2 SFDVKD. The CDR3 loop is CATSDDRVDQPQHF.

The rearrangement joins TRBV4-1 to TRBJ1-6; TCRdb returns TRBD1, unconfirmable since there is no DNA. CDR3 length: 15 amino acids. CDR1 and CDR2 (germline): MGHRA, YSYEKL. The CDR3 loop is CASRQVGQGNSPLHF.

The chain is built from TRBV5-4 and TRBJ2-2; TCRdb designates TRBD1, a call that cannot be tested without DNA. The CDR3 is 13 residues long. Germline CDR1 is SGHNT and CDR2 is YYREEE (reference sequence). The CDR3 loop is CASSLPRAEELFF.

The V call is TRBV29-1, the J call TRBJ2-7; TCRdb outputs TRBD1, but without DNA this stays unchecked. CDR1 is SQVTM and CDR2 is ANQGSEA in the germline V gene. The CDR3 extends over 12 amino acids. The CDR3 sequence: CSARQSTYEQYF.